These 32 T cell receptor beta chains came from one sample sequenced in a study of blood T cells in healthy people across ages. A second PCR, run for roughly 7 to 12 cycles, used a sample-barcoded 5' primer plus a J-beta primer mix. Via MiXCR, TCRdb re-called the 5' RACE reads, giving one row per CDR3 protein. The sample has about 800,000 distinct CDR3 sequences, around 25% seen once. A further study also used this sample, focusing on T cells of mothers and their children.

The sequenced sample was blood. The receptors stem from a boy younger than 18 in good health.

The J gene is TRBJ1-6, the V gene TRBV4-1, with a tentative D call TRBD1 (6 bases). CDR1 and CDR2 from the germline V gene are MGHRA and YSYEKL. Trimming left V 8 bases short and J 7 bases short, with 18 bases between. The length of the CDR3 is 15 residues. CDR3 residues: CASATPGQLNSPLHF. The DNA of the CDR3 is TGCGCCAGCGCCACTCCGGGACAACTAAATTCACCCCTCCACTTT.

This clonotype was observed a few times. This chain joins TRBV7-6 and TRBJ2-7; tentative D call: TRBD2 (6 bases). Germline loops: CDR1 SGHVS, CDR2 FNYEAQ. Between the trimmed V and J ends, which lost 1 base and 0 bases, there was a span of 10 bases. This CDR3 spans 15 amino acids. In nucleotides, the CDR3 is TGTGCCAGCAGCTTAGGTTTCGGGAGCTCCTACGAGCAGTACTTC. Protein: CASSLGFGSSYEQYF.

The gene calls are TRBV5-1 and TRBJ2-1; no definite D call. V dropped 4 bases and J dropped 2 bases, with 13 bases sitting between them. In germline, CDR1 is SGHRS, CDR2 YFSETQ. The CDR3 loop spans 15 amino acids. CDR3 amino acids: CASSASTRTYNEQFF. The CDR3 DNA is TGCGCCAGCAGCGCGTCTACGCGAACCTACAATGAGCAGTTCTTC.

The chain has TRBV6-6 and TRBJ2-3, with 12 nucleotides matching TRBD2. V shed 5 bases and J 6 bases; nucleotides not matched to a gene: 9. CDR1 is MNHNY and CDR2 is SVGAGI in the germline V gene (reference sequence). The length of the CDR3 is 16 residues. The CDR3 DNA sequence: TGTGCCAGCAGTCCCTCTAGCGGGAGGGTCTCGGATACGCAGTATTTT. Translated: CASSPSSGRVSDTQYF.

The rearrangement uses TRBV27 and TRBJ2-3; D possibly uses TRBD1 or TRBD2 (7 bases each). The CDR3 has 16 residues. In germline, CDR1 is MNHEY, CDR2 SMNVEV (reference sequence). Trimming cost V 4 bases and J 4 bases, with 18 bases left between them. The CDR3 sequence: CASSSHQGGVADTQYF. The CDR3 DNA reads TGTGCCAGCAGTTCCCACCAGGGGGGGGTGGCAGATACGCAGTATTTT.

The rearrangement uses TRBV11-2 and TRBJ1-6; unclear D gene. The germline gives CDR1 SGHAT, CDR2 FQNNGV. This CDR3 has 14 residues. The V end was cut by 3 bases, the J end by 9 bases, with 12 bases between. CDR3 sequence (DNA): TGTGCCAGCAGCTTGTTACCTCCCAGTTCACCCCTCCACTTT. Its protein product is CASSLLPPSSPLHF.

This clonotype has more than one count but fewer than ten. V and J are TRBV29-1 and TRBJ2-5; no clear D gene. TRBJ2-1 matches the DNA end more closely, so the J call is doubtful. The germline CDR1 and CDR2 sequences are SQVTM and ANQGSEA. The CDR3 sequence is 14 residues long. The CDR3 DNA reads TGCAGCGTTGCCCACACATCAGCCTACAATGAGCAGTTCTTC. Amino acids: CSVAHTSAYNEQFF.

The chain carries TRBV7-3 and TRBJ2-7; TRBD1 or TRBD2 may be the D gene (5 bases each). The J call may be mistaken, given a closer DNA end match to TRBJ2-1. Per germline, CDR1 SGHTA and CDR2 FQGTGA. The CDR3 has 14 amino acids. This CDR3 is CASSSGRGYNEQFF. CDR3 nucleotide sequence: TGTGCCAGCAGCTCGGGACGGGGATACAATGAGCAGTTCTTC.

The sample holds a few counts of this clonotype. This chain's CDR3 is CASSVNREIQETQYF. CDR3 nucleotide sequence: TGTGCCAGCAGTGTCAACAGAGAAATCCAAGAGACCCAGTACTTC. The V gene is TRBV2, the J gene TRBJ2-5; no definite D call. The germline CDR1 and CDR2 sequences are SNHLY and FYNNEI. CDR3 length: 15 residues. Trimming took 4 bases from V and 1 from J, leaving 13 bases between them.

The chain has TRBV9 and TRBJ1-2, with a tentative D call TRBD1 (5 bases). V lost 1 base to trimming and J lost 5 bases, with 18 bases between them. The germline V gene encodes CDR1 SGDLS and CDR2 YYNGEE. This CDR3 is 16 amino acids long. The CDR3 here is CASSVRGGALWYGYTF. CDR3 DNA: TGTGCCAGCAGCGTACGGGGAGGGGCCCTTTGGTATGGCTACACCTTC.

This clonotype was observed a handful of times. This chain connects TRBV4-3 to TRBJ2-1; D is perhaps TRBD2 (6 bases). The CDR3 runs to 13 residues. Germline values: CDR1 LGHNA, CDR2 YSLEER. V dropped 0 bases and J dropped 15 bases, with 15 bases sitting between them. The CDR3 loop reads CASSQDSRGRRFF. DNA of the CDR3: TGCGCCAGCAGCCAAGATTCGCGGGGCAGGCGGTTCTTC.

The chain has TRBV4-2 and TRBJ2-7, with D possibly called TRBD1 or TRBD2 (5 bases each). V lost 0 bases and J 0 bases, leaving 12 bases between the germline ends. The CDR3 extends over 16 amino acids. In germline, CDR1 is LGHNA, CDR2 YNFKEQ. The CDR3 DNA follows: TGTGCCAGCAGCCAAGATTTGGCAGGGAGCTCCTACGAGCAGTACTTC. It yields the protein CASSQDLAGSSYEQYF.

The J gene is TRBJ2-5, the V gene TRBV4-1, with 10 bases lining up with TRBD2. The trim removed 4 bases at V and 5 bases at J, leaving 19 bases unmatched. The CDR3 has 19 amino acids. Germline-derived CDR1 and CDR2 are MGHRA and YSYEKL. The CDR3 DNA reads TGCGCCAGCAGCCCAACCCTTTTGAGCGGGGGGGGTCCTTTCGAGACCCAGTACTTC. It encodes CASSPTLLSGGGPFETQYF.

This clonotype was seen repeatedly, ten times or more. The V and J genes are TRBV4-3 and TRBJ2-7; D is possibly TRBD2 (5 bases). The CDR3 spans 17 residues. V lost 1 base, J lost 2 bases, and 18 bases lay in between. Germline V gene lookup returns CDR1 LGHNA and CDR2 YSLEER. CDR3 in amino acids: CASSQAEFGLPTYEQYF. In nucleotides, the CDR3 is TGCGCCAGCAGCCAAGCGGAGTTTGGACTGCCTACCTACGAGCAGTACTTC.

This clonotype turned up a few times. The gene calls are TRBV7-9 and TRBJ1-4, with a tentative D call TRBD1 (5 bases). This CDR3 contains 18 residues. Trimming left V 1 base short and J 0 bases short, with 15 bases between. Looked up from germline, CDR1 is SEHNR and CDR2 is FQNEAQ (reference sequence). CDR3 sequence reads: CASSLGRQGRSTNEKLFF. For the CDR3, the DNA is TGTGCCAGCAGCTTAGGGCGGCAGGGAAGGTCAACTAATGAAAAACTGTTTTTT. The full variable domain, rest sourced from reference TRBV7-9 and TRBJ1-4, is DTGVSQNPRHKITKRGQNVTFRCDPISEHNRLYWYRQTLGQGPEFLTYFQNEAQLEKSRLLSDRFSAERPKGSFSTLEIQRTEQGDSAMYLCASSLGRQGRSTNEKLFFGSGTQLSVL.

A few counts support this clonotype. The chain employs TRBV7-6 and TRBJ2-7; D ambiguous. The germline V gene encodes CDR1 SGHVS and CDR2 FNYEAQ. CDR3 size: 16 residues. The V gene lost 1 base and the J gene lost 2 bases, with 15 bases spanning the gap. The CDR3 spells CASSLEMNVQPYEQYF. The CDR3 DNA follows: TGTGCCAGCAGCTTAGAAATGAACGTACAGCCCTACGAGCAGTACTTC.

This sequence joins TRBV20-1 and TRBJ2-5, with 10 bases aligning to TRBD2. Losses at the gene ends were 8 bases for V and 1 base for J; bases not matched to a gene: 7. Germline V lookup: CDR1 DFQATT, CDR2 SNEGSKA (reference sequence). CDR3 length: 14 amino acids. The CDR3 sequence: CSSLAGGPQETQYF. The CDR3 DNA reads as TGCAGTTCGTTAGCGGGAGGCCCCCAAGAGACCCAGTACTTC.

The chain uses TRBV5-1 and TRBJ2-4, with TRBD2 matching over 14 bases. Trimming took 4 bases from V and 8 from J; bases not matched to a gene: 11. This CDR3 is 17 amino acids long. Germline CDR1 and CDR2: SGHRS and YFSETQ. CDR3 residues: CASSADGTSGSKDIQYF. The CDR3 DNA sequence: TGCGCCAGCAGCGCGGACGGGACTAGCGGGAGTAAGGACATTCAGTACTTC.

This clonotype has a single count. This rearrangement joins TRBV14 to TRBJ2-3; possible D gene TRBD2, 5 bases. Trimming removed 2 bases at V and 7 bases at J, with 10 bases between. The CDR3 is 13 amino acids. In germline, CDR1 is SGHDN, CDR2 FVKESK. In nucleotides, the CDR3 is TGTGCCAGCAGCCAATCGGGGAGTTATACGCAGTATTTT. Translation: CASSQSGSYTQYF.

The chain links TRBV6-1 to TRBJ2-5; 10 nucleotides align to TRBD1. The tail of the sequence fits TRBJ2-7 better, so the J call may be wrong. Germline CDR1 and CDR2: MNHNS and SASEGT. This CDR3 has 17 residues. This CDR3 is CASRPPLGDRGVHEQYF. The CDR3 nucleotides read TGTGCCAGCAGACCACCCTTAGGGGACAGGGGCGTCCACGAGCAGTACTTC.

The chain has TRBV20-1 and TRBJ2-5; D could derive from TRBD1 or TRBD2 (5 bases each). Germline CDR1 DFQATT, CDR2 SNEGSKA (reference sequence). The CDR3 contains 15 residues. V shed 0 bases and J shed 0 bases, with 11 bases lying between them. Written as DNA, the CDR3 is TGCAGTGCTAGAGAAGGGACCGTTTACCAAGAGACCCAGTACTTC. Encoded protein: CSAREGTVYQETQYF.

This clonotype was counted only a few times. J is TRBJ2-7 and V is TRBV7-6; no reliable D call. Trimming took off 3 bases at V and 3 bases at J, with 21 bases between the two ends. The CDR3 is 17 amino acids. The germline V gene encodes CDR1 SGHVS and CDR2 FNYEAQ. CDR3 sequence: CASSFYSQSTGHYEQYF. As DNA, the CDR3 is TGTGCCAGCAGCTTTTATTCACAATCTACGGGTCACTACGAGCAGTACTTC.

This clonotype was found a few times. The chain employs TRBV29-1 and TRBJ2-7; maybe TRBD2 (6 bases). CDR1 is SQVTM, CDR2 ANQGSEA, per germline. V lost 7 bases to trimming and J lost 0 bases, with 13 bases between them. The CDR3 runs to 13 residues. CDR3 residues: CSAGGSNSYEQYF. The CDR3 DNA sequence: TGCAGCGCTGGAGGGTCCAACTCCTACGAGCAGTACTTC.

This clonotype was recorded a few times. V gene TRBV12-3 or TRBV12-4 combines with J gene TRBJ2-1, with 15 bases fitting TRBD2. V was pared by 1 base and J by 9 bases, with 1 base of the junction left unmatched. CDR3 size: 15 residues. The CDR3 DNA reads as TGTGCCAGCAGTTTAGGGACTAGCGGGAGGGGTGAGCAGTTCTTC. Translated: CASSLGTSGRGEQFF.

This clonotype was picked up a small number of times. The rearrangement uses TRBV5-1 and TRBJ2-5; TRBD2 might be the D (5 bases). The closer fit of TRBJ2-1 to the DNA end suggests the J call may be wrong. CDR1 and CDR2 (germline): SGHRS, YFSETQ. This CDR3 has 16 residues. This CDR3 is CASSLTRKPVANEQFF. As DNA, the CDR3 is TGCGCCAGCAGCCTTACTAGGAAGCCGGTCGCCAATGAGCAGTTCTTC.

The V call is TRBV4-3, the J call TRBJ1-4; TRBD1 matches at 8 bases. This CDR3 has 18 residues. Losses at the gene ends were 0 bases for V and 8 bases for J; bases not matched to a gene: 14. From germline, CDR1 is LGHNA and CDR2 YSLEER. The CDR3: CASSQDVPQWDRTEKLFF. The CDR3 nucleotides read TGCGCCAGCAGCCAAGATGTTCCGCAATGGGACAGGACAGAAAAACTGTTTTTT.

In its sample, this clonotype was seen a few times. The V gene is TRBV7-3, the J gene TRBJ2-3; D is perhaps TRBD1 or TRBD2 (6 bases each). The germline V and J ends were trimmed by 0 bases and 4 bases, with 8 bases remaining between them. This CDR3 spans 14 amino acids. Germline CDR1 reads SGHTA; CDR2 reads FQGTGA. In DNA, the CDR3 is TGTGCCAGCAGCTTAACGGGGGGCCCAGATACGCAGTATTTT. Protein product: CASSLTGGPDTQYF.

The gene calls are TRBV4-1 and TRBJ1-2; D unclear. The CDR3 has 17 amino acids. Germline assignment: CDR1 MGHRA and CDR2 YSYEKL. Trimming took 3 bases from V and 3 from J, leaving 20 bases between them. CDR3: CASSHLLTGRRHYGYTF. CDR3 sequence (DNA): TGCGCCAGCAGCCATTTATTGACGGGGAGGAGGCACTATGGCTACACCTTC.

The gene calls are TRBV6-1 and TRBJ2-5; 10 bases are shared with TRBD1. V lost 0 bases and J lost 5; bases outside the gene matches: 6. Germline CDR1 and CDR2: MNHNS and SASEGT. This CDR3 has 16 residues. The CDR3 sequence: CASSEALMGQGETQYF. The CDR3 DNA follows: TGTGCCAGCAGTGAAGCGCTTATGGGACAGGGGGAGACCCAGTACTTC.

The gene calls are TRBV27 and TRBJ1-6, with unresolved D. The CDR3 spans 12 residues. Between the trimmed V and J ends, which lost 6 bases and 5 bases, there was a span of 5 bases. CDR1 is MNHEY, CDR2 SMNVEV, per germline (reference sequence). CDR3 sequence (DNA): TGTGCCAGCAGGAGTAATAATTCACCCCTCCACTTT. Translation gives CASRSNNSPLHF.

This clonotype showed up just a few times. CDR3 DNA: TGTGCCAGCAGCCCAACACAGGGGAGAGATACGCAGTATTTT. Translation gives CASSPTQGRDTQYF. The chain uses TRBV7-9 and TRBJ2-3, with TRBD1 matching 7 bases. The CDR3 consists of 14 residues. The V gene's germline CDR1 is SEHNR and CDR2 FQNEAQ (reference sequence). Unmatched junction bases numbered 7, after V lost 5 bases and J lost 5 bases.

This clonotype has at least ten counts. The CDR3 here is CAISESGGASRYGYTF. As DNA, the CDR3 is TGTGCCATCAGTGAGTCTGGGGGGGCGTCTCGCTATGGCTACACCTTC. The chain carries TRBV10-3 and TRBJ1-2, with a possible D match to TRBD1 (6 bases). Germline CDR1 and CDR2: ENHRY and SYGVKD. This CDR3 is 16 amino acids long. The germline V and J ends were trimmed by 0 bases and 4 bases, with 15 bases remaining between them.